The clone carrying this T cell receptor (beta chain) is medium-sized in the sample. Antigen: not known. The genes are named according to mouse. Coverage ceases 4 residues before the CDR3 finishes, and the germline J gene fills in the end. The record originates from a study of CD8+ T cells in alopecia areata. RNA was isolated and reverse transcribed to cDNA, the sequencing template. Data came from immunoSEQ multiplex PCR; TCRdb stores just in-frame clones and leaves some out. This sample has approximately 2,700 clones, each found more than once. Study results and limitations: Higher clonality and more expanded CD8+ clones appeared in lesional than normal scalp. Mice showed clearer TCR sharing than patients did, a gap that was possibly HLA-related.

The CDR3 sequence is 14 residues long. V shed 2 bases and J 2 bases; nucleotides not matched to a gene: 1. In germline, CDR1 is FNHDT, CDR2 SITEND (reference sequence). This sequence joins TRBV19 and TRBJ2-5; 8 bases line up with TRBD2. The TCR originated in a C3H/HeJ mouse with alopecia areata. As its MHC haplotype, the strain has H2-k. The specimen sequenced was lesional skin. The CDR3 loop is CASSIWGGQDTQYF. The covered CDR3 bases are TGTGCCAGCAGTATTTGGGGGGGCCAAGAC.